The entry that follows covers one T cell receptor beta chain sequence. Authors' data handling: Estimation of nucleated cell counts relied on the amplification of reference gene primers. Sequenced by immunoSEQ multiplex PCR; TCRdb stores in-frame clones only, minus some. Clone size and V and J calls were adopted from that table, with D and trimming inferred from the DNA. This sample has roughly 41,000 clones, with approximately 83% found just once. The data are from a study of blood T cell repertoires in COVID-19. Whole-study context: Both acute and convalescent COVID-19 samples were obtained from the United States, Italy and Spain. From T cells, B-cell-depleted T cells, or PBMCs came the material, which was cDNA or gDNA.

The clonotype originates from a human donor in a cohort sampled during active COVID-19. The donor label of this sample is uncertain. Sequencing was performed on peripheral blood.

The CDR3 region is CASSYGQIKEKTQYF. The CDR3, as DNA: TGTGCCAGCAGTTACGGACAGATAAAGGAAAAGACCCAGTACTTC. The V and J genes are TRBV6-6 and TRBJ2-5; perhaps TRBD1 as D (6 bases). V was pared by 2 bases and J by 6 bases, with 16 bases between. There are 15 residues in the CDR3. Germline CDR1 is MNHNY and CDR2 is SVGAGI (reference sequence).